The text below deals with one T cell receptor (beta chain). How the authors handled the data: Cell counts per sample came from amplifying reference gene primers. The repertoire was sequenced with immunoSEQ multiplex PCR; TCRdb's copy has only in-frame clones and lacks some. Clonal size and the V and J genes are those of that table, whereas D and trimming came from the DNA. The sample carries around 170,000 clones, just over 85% recorded once. Germline V gene lookup returns CDR1 SGHAT and CDR2 FQNNGV. This CDR3 has 12 amino acids. Between the trimmed V and J ends, which lost 7 bases and 7 bases, there was a span of 14 bases. This sample stems from a study of blood T cell repertoires in COVID-19. Study summary: Whether acute or convalescent, the COVID-19 samples came from the United States, Italy and Spain. Nucleic acid was either cDNA or gDNA, and it came from T cells, B-cell-depleted T cells, or PBMCs.

This rearrangement joins TRBV11-2 to TRBJ2-7, with D perhaps TRBD1 (6 bases). Input material: peripheral blood. This receptor was obtained from a man between 45 and 60 years old with active or convalescent COVID-19. This CDR3 is CASNNRAREQYF. The CDR3 DNA reads TGTGCCAGCAATAACAGGGCGAGGGAGCAGTACTTC.